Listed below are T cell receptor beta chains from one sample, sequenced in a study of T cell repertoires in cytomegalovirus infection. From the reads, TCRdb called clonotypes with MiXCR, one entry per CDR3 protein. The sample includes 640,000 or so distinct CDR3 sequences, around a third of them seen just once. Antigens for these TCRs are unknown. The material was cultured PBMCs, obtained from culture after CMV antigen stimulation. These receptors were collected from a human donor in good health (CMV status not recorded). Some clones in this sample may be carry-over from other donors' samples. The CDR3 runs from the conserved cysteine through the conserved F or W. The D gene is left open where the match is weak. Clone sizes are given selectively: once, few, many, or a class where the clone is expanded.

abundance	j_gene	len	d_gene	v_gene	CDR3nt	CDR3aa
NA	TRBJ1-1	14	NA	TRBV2	TGTGCCAGCAGTCGACAGGCACCGAACACTGAAGCTTTCTTT	CASSRQAPNTEAFF
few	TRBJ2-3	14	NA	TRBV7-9	TGTGCCAGCAGCAAGGCCTCCTCCACAGATACGCAGTATTTT	CASSKASSTDTQYF
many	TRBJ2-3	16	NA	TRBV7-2	TGTGCCAGCAGCCCCCGCCTCGGGCAGGGCACAGATACGCAGTATTTT	CASSPRLGQGTDTQYF
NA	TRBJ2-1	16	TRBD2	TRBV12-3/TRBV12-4	TGTGCCAGCAGTTCTCGCGGGAGTCTCGAGTACAATGAGCAGTTCTTC	CASSSRGSLEYNEQFF
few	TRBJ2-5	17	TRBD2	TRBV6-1	TGTGCCAGCAGTCCCCTACGGGGGCGGGGGGGCGGTGAGACCCAGTACTTC	CASSPLRGRGGGETQYF
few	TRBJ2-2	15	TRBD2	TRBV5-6	TGTGCCAGCAGCCAACTAGCGGGAGACCCCGGGGAGCTGTTTTTT	CASSQLAGDPGELFF
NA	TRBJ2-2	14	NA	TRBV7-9	TGTGCCAGCAGCTTTCGCTCGGGAGCCGGGGAGCTGTTTTTT	CASSFRSGAGELFF
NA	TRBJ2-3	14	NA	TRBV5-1	TGCGCCAGCACCTCCAGGGTGAGCACAGATACGCAGTATTTT	CASTSRVSTDTQYF
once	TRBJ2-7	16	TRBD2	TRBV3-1	TGTGCCAGCAGCCAAATGTCCAGCGGGAGCTCCTACGAGCAGTACTTC	CASSQMSSGSSYEQYF
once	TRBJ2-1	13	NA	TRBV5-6	TGTGCCAGCAGCGGGCGGGTATACAATGAGCAGTTCTTC	CASSGRVYNEQFF
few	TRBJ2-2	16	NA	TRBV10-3	TGTGCCATCAGTGAGTCGGGGAAAGGCGGCACCGGGGAGCTGTTTTTT	CAISESGKGGTGELFF
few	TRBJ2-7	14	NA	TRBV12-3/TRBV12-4	TGTGCCAGCAGTGCTCTCCTAAGGCCCTACGAGCAGTACTTC	CASSALLRPYEQYF
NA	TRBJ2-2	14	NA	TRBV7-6	TGTGCCAGCAGCTCTTGGACTACCACCGGGGAGCTGTTTTTT	CASSSWTTTGELFF
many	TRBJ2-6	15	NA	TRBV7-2	TGTGCCAGCAGCTTTAACCCCTCTGGGGCCAACGTCCTGACTTTC	CASSFNPSGANVLTF
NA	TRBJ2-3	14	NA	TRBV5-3	TGTGCCAGCAGCCGAACTGACAGTGCAGATACGCAGTATTTT	CASSRTDSADTQYF
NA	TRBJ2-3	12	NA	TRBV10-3	TGTGCCACCAAGGACAGCACAGATACGCAGTATTTT	CATKDSTDTQYF
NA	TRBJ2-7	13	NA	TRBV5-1	TGCGCCAGCAGCTTGGGACCCACCTCGGAGCAGTACTTC	CASSLGPTSEQYF
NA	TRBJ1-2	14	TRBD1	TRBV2	TGTGCCAGCAGTACCGGGACAGGGGGCCCCGGGAATACCTTC	CASSTGTGGPGNTF
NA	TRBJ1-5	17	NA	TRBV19	TGTGCCAGTAGTATGGGGTCAGATTATGGTACCAATCAGCCCCAGCATTTT	CASSMGSDYGTNQPQHF
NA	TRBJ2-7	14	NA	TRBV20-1	TGCAGTGCTACAGCTGGGGGCGTAAGTTCCGAGCAGTACTTC	CSATAGGVSSEQYF
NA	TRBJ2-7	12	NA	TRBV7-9	TGTGCCAGCAGCTTCCGCCCCTACGAGCAGTACTTC	CASSFRPYEQYF
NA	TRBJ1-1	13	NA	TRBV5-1	TGCGCCAGCCGATACGGGGGGAACACTGAAGCTTTCTTT	CASRYGGNTEAFF
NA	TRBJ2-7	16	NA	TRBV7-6	TGTGCCAGCAGCTCACGTATCCCGGGTTCAGCCTACGAGCAGTACTTC	CASSSRIPGSAYEQYF
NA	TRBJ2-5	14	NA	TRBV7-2	TGTGCCAGCAGCCCAATTAGCTACGGAGAGACCCAGTACTTC	CASSPISYGETQYF
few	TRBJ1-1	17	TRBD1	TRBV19	TGTGCCAGTAGTATAGTCCCTCGACAGGGAGTGAACACTGAAGCTTTCTTT	CASSIVPRQGVNTEAFF
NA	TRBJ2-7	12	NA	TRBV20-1	TGCAGTGCGGATGACGGGGCCTCCGAGCAGTACTTC	CSADDGASEQYF
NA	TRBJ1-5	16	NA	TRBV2	TGTGCCAGCAGTGGAAGGAGGATTAATAGCAATCAGCCCCAGCATTTT	CASSGRRINSNQPQHF
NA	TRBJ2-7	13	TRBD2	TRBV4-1	TGCGCCAGCGGGAGCGGGGTCTCCTACGAGCAGTACTTC	CASGSGVSYEQYF
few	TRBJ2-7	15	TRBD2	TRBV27	TGTGCCAGCAGTTTCGGTGGGAGGGCCGGCTCCGAGCAGTACTTC	CASSFGGRAGSEQYF
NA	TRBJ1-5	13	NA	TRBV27	TGTGCCAGCAGCGCGGGGCCCTTAGAGCCCCAGCATTTT	CASSAGPLEPQHF
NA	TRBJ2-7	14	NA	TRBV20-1	TGCAGTGCTCTGAGGAGTCTGGGCTCCTACGAGCAGTACTTC	CSALRSLGSYEQYF
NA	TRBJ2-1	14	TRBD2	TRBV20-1	TGCAGTGCTAGCCCCAGCGGGAGGGCCCCTGAGCAGTTCTTC	CSASPSGRAPEQFF
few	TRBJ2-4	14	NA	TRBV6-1	TGTGCCAGCTGGGCTGGGTCGAGGGGAAACATTCAGTACTTC	CASWAGSRGNIQYF
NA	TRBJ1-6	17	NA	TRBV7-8	TGTGCCAGCAGCTTAGCAATCAGGACAGTTTCTAATTCACCCCTCCACTTT	CASSLAIRTVSNSPLHF
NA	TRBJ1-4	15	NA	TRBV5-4	TGTGCCAGCAGCCCCGGGGGTACAACTAATGAAAAACTGTTTTTT	CASSPGGTTNEKLFF
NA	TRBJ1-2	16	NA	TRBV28	TGTGCCAGCAGTTTTCCGTCCCATGTAAGGCTCTATGGCTACACCTTC	CASSFPSHVRLYGYTF
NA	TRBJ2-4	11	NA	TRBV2	TGTGCCAGTAATTTGGGAAACATTCAGTACTTC	CASNLGNIQYF
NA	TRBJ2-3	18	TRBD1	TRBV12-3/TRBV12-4	TGTGCCACCAGTGCACTATATCCCGGGACAGGGCGCACAGATACGCAGTATTTT	CATSALYPGTGRTDTQYF